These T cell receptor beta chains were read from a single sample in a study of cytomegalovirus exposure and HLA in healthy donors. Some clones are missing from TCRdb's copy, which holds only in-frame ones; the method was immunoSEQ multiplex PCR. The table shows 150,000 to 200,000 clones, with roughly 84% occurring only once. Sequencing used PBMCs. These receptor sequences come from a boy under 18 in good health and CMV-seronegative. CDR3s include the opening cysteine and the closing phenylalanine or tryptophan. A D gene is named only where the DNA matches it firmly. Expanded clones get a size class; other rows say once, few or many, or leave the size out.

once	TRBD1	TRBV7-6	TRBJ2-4	TGTGCCAGCAGCTCGAAATCGACAGGGGAAGGGACCAAAAACATTCAGTACTTC	CASSSKSTGEGTKNIQYF
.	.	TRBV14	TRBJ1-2	TGTGCCAGCAGCCAAGGGCAGGGGATGCGGGACTATGGCTACACCTTC	CASSQGQGMRDYGYTF
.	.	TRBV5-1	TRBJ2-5	TGCGCCAGCAGCGAGGGCCTTCGGGTGGAAGAGACCCAGTACTTC	CASSEGLRVEETQYF
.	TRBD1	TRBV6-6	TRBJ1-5	TGTGCCAGCAGACCAGGGGGCATGAGCAATCAGCCCCAGCATTTT	CASRPGGMSNQPQHF
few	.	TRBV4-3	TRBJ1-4	TGCGCCAGCAGCCAAGACGGCTCAGGGGAGGAAAAACTGTTTTTT	CASSQDGSGEEKLFF
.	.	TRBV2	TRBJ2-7	TGTGCCAGCAGGGTCAGGGGAGCCTACGAGCAGTACTTC	CASRVRGAYEQYF
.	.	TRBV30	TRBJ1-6	TGTGCCTGGAGGGTTCAGAGGATGAATTCACCCCTCCACTTT	CAWRVQRMNSPLHF
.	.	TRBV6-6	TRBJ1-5	TGTGCCAGCAGCTTAACGAGGCAGTCCAATCAGCCCCAGCATTTT	CASSLTRQSNQPQHF
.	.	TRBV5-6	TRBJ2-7	TGTGCCAGCAGCTTGCCGGGGATTAGGGTCTACGAGCAGTACTTC	CASSLPGIRVYEQYF
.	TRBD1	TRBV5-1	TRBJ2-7	TGCGCCAGCAGCCGCAAATATGACAGGGCGCCTCGCGAGCAGTACTTC	CASSRKYDRAPREQYF